These 25 T cell receptor beta chains share one sample of origin, sequenced in a study of blood T cell repertoires in COVID-19. Some clones are missing from TCRdb's copy, which holds only in-frame ones; the method was immunoSEQ multiplex PCR. The data contain about 280,000 clones, 90% of them singletons. Sequenced: PBMCs or T cells enriched from blood (not recorded which). The receptors were gathered from a woman aged 18-30 years with acute COVID-19.

The chain combines TRBV5-1 with TRBJ2-7; 11 positions match TRBD2. The CDR3 totals 17 residues. From germline, CDR1 is SGHRS and CDR2 YFSETQ. V shed 0 bases, J shed 6 bases, and the junction held 11 bases outside the gene matches. The DNA of the CDR3 is TGCGCCAGCAGCTTGGCCGGTAGACTAGCGGGGACAACCGAGCAGTACTTC. Translated, it gives CASSLAGRLAGTTEQYF.

The V gene is TRBV5-4, the J gene TRBJ2-7; D gene uncertain. CDR3 size: 13 residues. Per the germline V gene, CDR1 is SGHNT and CDR2 is YYREEE (reference sequence). Trimming left V 2 bases short and J 6 bases short, with 12 bases between. The CDR3 DNA follows: TGTGCCAGCAGCTTAGTGGTCCTAGGCGAGCAGTACTTC. Its protein product is CASSLVVLGEQYF. The complete variable domain, with remaining parts taken from reference TRBV5-4 and TRBJ2-7, reads ETGVTQSPTHLIKTRGQQVTLRCSSQSGHNTVSWYQQALGQGPQFIFQYYREEENGRGNFPPRFSGLQFPNYSSELNVNALELDDSALYLCASSLVVLGEQYFGPGTRLTVT.

CDR3 in amino acids: CASSLGGEGETQYF. Written as DNA, the CDR3 is TGCGCCAGCAGCTTGGGGGGTGAGGGAGAGACCCAGTACTTC. The V call is TRBV5-1, the J call TRBJ2-5; possibly TRBD2 for D (5 bases). The V end lost 0 bases, the J end lost 4 bases, and 10 bases lay between the germline ends. This CDR3 has 14 amino acids. The germline V gene has CDR1 SGHRS and CDR2 YFSETQ.

This clone was detected once. The chain has TRBV28 and TRBJ1-2; D is uncertain. Trimming cost V 6 bases and J 2 bases, with 16 bases left between them. Germline V gene lookup returns CDR1 MDHEN and CDR2 SYDVKM. The CDR3 extends over 15 amino acids. The CDR3 reads CASRPPGVKNYGYTF. The CDR3 DNA is TGTGCCAGCAGGCCCCCCGGGGTGAAAAACTATGGCTACACCTTC.

This chain joins TRBV9 and TRBJ2-2; D not certain. Germline lookup yields CDR1 SGDLS and CDR2 YYNGEE. The CDR3 spans 15 residues. V lost 0 bases and J lost 5, with 11 bases in between. CDR3 nucleotide sequence: TGTGCCAGCAGCGTAGGAATAGTCGGGACCGGGGAGCTGTTTTTT. Its protein product is CASSVGIVGTGELFF.

The chain joins TRBV27 to TRBJ1-1; possibly TRBD1 for D (6 bases). The germline CDR1 and CDR2 sequences are MNHEY and SMNVEV (reference sequence). The length of the CDR3 is 15 residues. With 5 bases removed from V and 0 bases from J, the gap between germline ends came to 13 bases. The CDR3 sequence is CASSPRRGLNTEAFF. Here the CDR3 DNA reads TGTGCCAGCAGTCCACGGCGGGGGCTGAACACTGAAGCTTTCTTT.

J is TRBJ2-3 and V is TRBV6-5; D is undetermined. The CDR3 is 14 amino acids. V dropped 7 bases and J dropped 1 base, with 12 bases sitting between them. Germline CDR1 reads MNHEY; CDR2 reads SVGAGI. The CDR3: CASTPGWGTDTQYF. CDR3 sequence (DNA): TGTGCCAGCACCCCCGGGTGGGGCACAGATACGCAGTATTTT.

This clone occurred a few times. This chain links TRBV11-2 with TRBJ1-1; TRBD1 matches at 9 bases. J gave up 5 bases and V 7 bases, and 11 bases lay outside the gene matches. The germline gives CDR1 SGHAT, CDR2 FQNNGV. This CDR3 has 15 amino acids. DNA of the CDR3: TGTGCCAGCAAGTTAACAGGGGGCGGTTATACTGAAGCTTTCTTT. This translates into CASKLTGGGYTEAFF. Drawing the rest from reference TRBV11-2 and TRBJ1-1, the complete variable domain is EAGVAQSPRYKIIEKRQSVAFWCNPISGHATLYWYQQILGQGPKLLIQFQNNGVVDDSQLPKDRFSAERLKGVDSTLKIQPAKLEDSAVYLCASKLTGGGYTEAFFGQGTRLTVV.

The chain recombines TRBV3-1 (or the pseudogene TRBV3-2) with TRBJ2-1, with 8 bases identical to TRBD2. With 8 bases clipped from V and 3 bases from J, the junction kept 12 bases outside the gene matches. The CDR3 is 16 residues long. Germline V gene sequence: CDR1 LGHDT, CDR2 YNNKEL (reference sequence). CDR3 protein: CASVIAGTQFYNEQFF. CDR3 sequence (DNA): TGTGCCAGCGTTATAGCGGGAACCCAGTTCTACAATGAGCAGTTCTTC.

This clone was counted once. The chain links TRBV5-1 to TRBJ2-5, with D maybe TRBD2 (6 bases). The CDR3 totals 14 residues. The germline gives CDR1 SGHRS, CDR2 YFSETQ. V gave up 3 bases and J gave up 4 bases, with 13 bases separating them. CDR3 in DNA: TGCGCCAGCAGCTCGCCGGGGGATCGAGAGACCCAGTACTTC. Translating gives CASSSPGDRETQYF. The full variable domain, with the rest looked up from reference TRBV5-1 and TRBJ2-5, is KAGVTQTPRYLIKTRGQQVTLSCSPISGHRSVSWYQQTPGQGLQFLFEYFSETQRNKGNFPGRFSGRQFSNSRSEMNVSTLELGDSALYLCASSSPGDRETQYFGPGTRLLVL.

The chain employs TRBV19 and TRBJ1-6; 12 nucleotides match TRBD1. With V trimmed by 7 bases and J by 9 bases, 7 bases remained unmatched. Germline CDR1 and CDR2: LNHDA and SQIVND (reference sequence). This CDR3 has 15 residues. In DNA form, the CDR3 reads TGTGCCAGTACCACCGGGACAGGGGGCCGTTCACCCCTCCACTTT. Its translation: CASTTGTGGRSPLHF. Looking up the rest from reference TRBV19 and TRBJ1-6 gives the full variable domain: DGGITQSPKYLFRKEGQNVTLSCEQNLNHDAMYWYRQDPGQGLRLIYYSQIVNDFQKGDIAEGYSVSREKKESFPLTVTSAQKNPTAFYLCASTTGTGGRSPLHFGNGTRLTVT.

The V gene is TRBV7-9, the J gene TRBJ2-1, with a possible D match to TRBD2 (5 bases). In germline, CDR1 is SEHNR, CDR2 FQNEAQ (reference sequence). Trimming stripped 5 bases from V and 4 bases from J, with 18 bases between. This CDR3 spans 16 amino acids. The CDR3 here is CASSPSRRRPYNEQFF. The CDR3 DNA is TGTGCCAGCAGCCCGTCCCGGAGGAGACCTTACAATGAGCAGTTCTTC.

The chain has TRBV5-1 and TRBJ2-3; possible D gene TRBD1, 5 bases. The length of the CDR3 is 15 residues. Germline V gene lookup returns CDR1 SGHRS and CDR2 YFSETQ. Trimming left V 2 bases short and J 0 bases short, with 10 bases between. The CDR3 DNA follows: TGCGCCAGCAGCTTAGTAGGGGATAGCACAGATACGCAGTATTTT. Its protein is CASSLVGDSTDTQYF.

This clone was detected only a few times. The chain combines TRBV24-1 with TRBJ2-5; 9 bases line up with TRBD1. The CDR3 has 16 residues. Germline V gives CDR1 KGHDR, CDR2 SFDVKD. The V gene end was trimmed by 4 bases and the J gene end by 1 base; junction bases not matched to a gene: 6. CDR3 DNA sequence: TGTGCCACCAGTGAAACCGGGACAGGGATCCAAGAGACCCAGTACTTC. It encodes CATSETGTGIQETQYF.

CDR3 nucleotide sequence: TGTGCCAGTACCGCGGGGGTTCCCTACGAGCAGTACTTC. Translating it yields CASTAGVPYEQYF. V and J are TRBV19 and TRBJ2-7; 7 positions agree with TRBD2. Trimming cost V 7 bases and J 2 bases; bases outside gene matches: 5. The CDR3 totals 13 residues. CDR1 is LNHDA, CDR2 SQIVND, per germline (reference sequence).

This clone has a single count. The chain joins TRBV5-1 to TRBJ1-5; 11 nucleotides agree with TRBD1. The CDR3 covers 15 residues. V was pared by 4 bases and J by 7 bases, with 7 bases of the junction left unmatched. CDR1 is SGHRS, CDR2 YFSETQ, per germline. DNA of the CDR3: TGCGCCAGCAGCCCCGGACAGGGGGCCGGGCAGCCCCAGCATTTT. This encodes CASSPGQGAGQPQHF.

Notes on this clone: Its ends do not fully match the called genes, so a read error is possible. The rearrangement links TRBV29-1 to TRBJ1-1, with D unresolved. The CDR3 sequence is 13 residues long. Germline CDR1 reads SQVTM; CDR2 reads ANQGSEA. CDR3 residues: CSVEDPLRGQLSF. The CDR3 DNA is TGCAGCGTTGAAGATCCGCTTCGGGGTCAGCTTTCTTTT.

The CDR3 DNA is TGTGCCAGCAGCCACAATCGACAGGGCGCGAACACTGAAGCTTTCTTT. Its protein is CASSHNRQGANTEAFF. The J gene is TRBJ1-1, the V gene TRBV16, with 7 bases identical to TRBD1. Germline trimming cut 3 bases from V and 1 base from J; bases unmatched to any gene: 8. Germline CDR1 KGHSY, CDR2 FQNENV. The CDR3 has 16 amino acids. The full variable domain, its missing parts supplied by reference TRBV16 and TRBJ1-1, is GEEVAQTPKHLVRGEGQKAKLYCAPIKGHSYVFWYQQVLKNEFKFLISFQNENVFDETGMPKERFSAKCLPNSPCSLEIQATKLEDSAVYFCASSHNRQGANTEAFFGQGTRLTVV.

V gene TRBV28 combines with J gene TRBJ1-4; unclear D gene. V was shortened by 5 bases and J by 0 bases, with 10 bases between the two germline ends. This CDR3 spans 15 amino acids. In germline, CDR1 is MDHEN, CDR2 SYDVKM. CDR3 sequence reads: CASSEQRATNEKLFF. The CDR3 DNA reads as TGTGCCAGCAGTGAACAGAGGGCAACTAATGAAAAACTGTTTTTT.

V is TRBV7-9 and J is TRBJ2-7; D is perhaps TRBD2 (7 bases). The ends were cut back, 6 bases at V and 3 bases at J, with 15 bases in the middle. The CDR3 is 14 amino acids. Germline loops: CDR1 SEHNR, CDR2 FQNEAQ (reference sequence). DNA for the CDR3: TGTGCCAGCAGGCCGGGGGGCAACCGCTACGAGCAGTACTTC. It codes for CASRPGGNRYEQYF. The variable domain in full, completed from reference TRBV7-9 and TRBJ2-7, reads DTGVSQNPRHKITKRGQNVTFRCDPISEHNRLYWYRQTLGQGPEFLTYFQNEAQLEKSRLLSDRFSAERPKGSFSTLEIQRTEQGDSAMYLCASRPGGNRYEQYFGPGTRLTVT.

This chain joins TRBV9 and TRBJ2-3; perhaps TRBD2 as D (6 bases). CDR3 length equals 17 residues. V was cut by 4 bases and J by 1 base, with 19 bases left in between. Germline V gene data show CDR1 as SGDLS and CDR2 as YYNGEE. Here the CDR3 reads CASSPRETSVGTDTQYF. The CDR3 region has the DNA TGTGCCAGCAGCCCTCGAGAGACTAGTGTAGGCACAGATACGCAGTATTTT.

This clone was detected once. The V and J genes are TRBV3-1 (or the pseudogene TRBV3-2) and TRBJ2-7; TRBD1 agrees at 7 bases. From germline, CDR1 is LGHDT and CDR2 YNNKEL (reference sequence). Losses at the gene ends were 0 bases for V and 4 bases for J; bases not matched to a gene: 9. The CDR3 extends over 16 amino acids. As DNA, the CDR3 is TGTGCCAGCAGCCAAGATCAGGGGGAGCCTATATACGAGCAGTACTTC. It encodes CASSQDQGEPIYEQYF.

The chain uses TRBV6-2 or TRBV6-3 and TRBJ2-7; D is ambiguous. V dropped 2 bases and J dropped 1 base, with 6 bases sitting between them. In germline, CDR1 is MNHEY, CDR2 SVGEGT. This CDR3 spans 13 amino acids. This chain's CDR3 is CASSYETSYEQYF. For the CDR3, the DNA is TGTGCCAGCAGTTACGAAACTTCCTACGAGCAGTACTTC.

The V call is TRBV7-2, the J call TRBJ2-4; D not resolved. Between the trimmed V and J ends, which lost 6 bases and 0 bases, there was a span of 18 bases. The CDR3 covers 17 residues. Germline CDR1 is SGHTA and CDR2 is FQGNSA. The CDR3 DNA reads TGTGCCAGCAGTTTCAGTAAGACATTTCAAGCCAAAAACATTCAGTACTTC. Translating gives CASSFSKTFQAKNIQYF.

This clone was found once. The chain uses TRBV5-1 and TRBJ2-6, with D unresolved. The CDR3 extends over 14 amino acids. Trimming took 0 bases from V and 4 from J, leaving 5 bases between them. The germline V gene encodes CDR1 SGHRS and CDR2 YFSETQ. CDR3 sequence: CASSLDGGANVLTF. The CDR3 DNA is TGCGCCAGCAGCTTGGATGGCGGGGCCAACGTCCTGACTTTC.